The rows below give T cell receptor beta chains drawn from one sample of a study of PD-L1 blockade in urothelial cancer. This table comes from immunoSEQ multiplex PCR, and its TCRdb copy is limited to in-frame clones, with some not included. The table has 58,000 or so clones, 85% to 90% seen once; the top ten hold roughly 2.9%. Source: PBMCs, taken around atezolizumab (anti-PD-L1) treatment. These receptors all stem from a middle-aged man with urothelial cancer. Each CDR3 is given without its conserved first and last residue. The order of the fields is V gene, D gene, CDR3 protein. D genes are given only for firm matches.

v_gene: TRBV15; d_gene: -; CDR3aa: ATSRDPGSYT
v_gene: TRBV7-6; d_gene: TRBD1; CDR3aa: ASSGGQGYEQY
v_gene: TRBV9; d_gene: -; CDR3aa: ASSVGGSEAF
v_gene: TRBV27; d_gene: TRBD2; CDR3aa: ASSLSGGATSYEQY
v_gene: TRBV30; d_gene: TRBD1; CDR3aa: AASGTVNQPQH
v_gene: TRBV18; d_gene: TRBD2; CDR3aa: ASSLLTSGYNEQF
v_gene: TRBV19; d_gene: TRBD1; CDR3aa: ASSMTPGTGGKPEAF
v_gene: TRBV10-1; d_gene: -; CDR3aa: ASRGAGELF
v_gene: TRBV28; d_gene: TRBD1; CDR3aa: ASRRTGGYFEKLF
v_gene: TRBV28; d_gene: -; CDR3aa: ASYYDGYT
v_gene: TRBV7-9; d_gene: -; CDR3aa: ASSPGVTNTEAF
v_gene: TRBV19; d_gene: TRBD1; CDR3aa: ASSINPPGQWSSGANVLT
v_gene: TRBV28; d_gene: -; CDR3aa: ASSLRALGYGYT
v_gene: TRBV28; d_gene: -; CDR3aa: ASSITGLTRELF
v_gene: TRBV28; d_gene: -; CDR3aa: ASTQSPGYGYT
v_gene: TRBV11-2; d_gene: -; CDR3aa: ASSFGGDSYEQY
v_gene: TRBV30; d_gene: TRBD2; CDR3aa: AWSVLAGVNREQY
v_gene: TRBV7-2; d_gene: -; CDR3aa: ASSFSPARRPREQY
v_gene: TRBV28; d_gene: -; CDR3aa: ASSGLGNTEAF
v_gene: TRBV5-6; d_gene: -; CDR3aa: ASSLEVGRGATDTQY
v_gene: TRBV19; d_gene: -; CDR3aa: ASSIGVGAPRNEQF
v_gene: TRBV7-9; d_gene: TRBD1; CDR3aa: ASSPGDSPTTNEKLF
v_gene: TRBV5-6; d_gene: TRBD1; CDR3aa: ASSLGQWADTQY
v_gene: TRBV2; d_gene: -; CDR3aa: ASSDAGDTQY
v_gene: TRBV30; d_gene: TRBD2; CDR3aa: ASLAASYNEQF
v_gene: TRBV4-1; d_gene: -; CDR3aa: ASSPAWRGGGYNEQF
v_gene: TRBV5-1; d_gene: -; CDR3aa: ATGDGRKTDTQY
v_gene: TRBV9; d_gene: -; CDR3aa: ASSAEQGNAQY
v_gene: TRBV27; d_gene: TRBD2; CDR3aa: ASQLAGALEQY
v_gene: TRBV15; d_gene: -; CDR3aa: ATSSGRVRSDTQY
v_gene: TRBV5-4; d_gene: TRBD1; CDR3aa: ASSIDRDHTGELF
v_gene: TRBV5-1; d_gene: TRBD2; CDR3aa: ASSLAWPSGPTYNEQF
v_gene: TRBV28; d_gene: TRBD2; CDR3aa: ASSLWDTVAGAMGYEQY
v_gene: TRBV5-4; d_gene: -; CDR3aa: ASSLDRLPGYGYT
v_gene: TRBV5-1; d_gene: -; CDR3aa: ASSPGREGPWTEAF
v_gene: TRBV4-2; d_gene: TRBD1; CDR3aa: ASSQFGTGTGANVLT
v_gene: TRBV6-5; d_gene: TRBD2; CDR3aa: ASRAGTSLYTQY
v_gene: TRBV19; d_gene: TRBD1; CDR3aa: ASSRDRGGSPLH
v_gene: TRBV11-2; d_gene: -; CDR3aa: ASSLGVSSGANVLT
v_gene: TRBV2; d_gene: TRBD1; CDR3aa: ASRGQGTPGNEQF
v_gene: TRBV7-9; d_gene: -; CDR3aa: ASTPTISSTDTQY
v_gene: TRBV5-1; d_gene: TRBD2; CDR3aa: ASTVPGGKETQY
v_gene: TRBV5-1; d_gene: TRBD2; CDR3aa: ASSLVGLAVETQY
v_gene: TRBV6-6; d_gene: TRBD1; CDR3aa: ASSPGGYQNTEAF
v_gene: TRBV18; d_gene: -; CDR3aa: ASSPSVRNTEAF
v_gene: TRBV9; d_gene: -; CDR3aa: ASSLWAGSPETQY
v_gene: TRBV4-1; d_gene: TRBD2; CDR3aa: ASSLGGSETQY
v_gene: TRBV10-2; d_gene: TRBD1; CDR3aa: ASRLTGRNTEAF
v_gene: TRBV14; d_gene: TRBD1; CDR3aa: ASSQGTENQPQH
v_gene: TRBV30; d_gene: -; CDR3aa: AWSVQRGIRNEQY
v_gene: TRBV2; d_gene: TRBD1; CDR3aa: ASSTDRGPETQY
v_gene: TRBV5-1; d_gene: -; CDR3aa: ASSNDSLAKNIQY
v_gene: TRBV6-5; d_gene: TRBD1; CDR3aa: ASRPGTANTEAF
v_gene: TRBV5-1; d_gene: TRBD2; CDR3aa: ASRIPASGGETQY
v_gene: TRBV18; d_gene: -; CDR3aa: ASSPPPGRNTEAF